This T cell receptor beta chain was obtained from a study of OX40 agonist ivuxolimab in advanced cancers. Study-wide points: Fewer expanded clones were found on average in CD4+ than in CD8+ T cells. Among the lowest peripheral clonal expansion occurred in 0.1-3.0 mg/kg partial responders.

CDR1 is MGHDK, CDR2 SYGVNS, per germline. V lost 2 bases and J 12 bases, leaving 13 bases between the germline ends. This CDR3 is 12 amino acids long. Peripheral blood came from all dose cohorts at three timepoints. Clones were read by immunoSEQ multiplex PCR, and TCRdb kept only the in-frame ones, dropping some. The data show fewer than 90,000 clones, less than 95% seen once. In regard to this clone: No antigen is known for it.

This TCR was sampled from an adult with an advanced solid tumor such as melanoma, head and neck, liver or kidney cancer. The sample was CD4+ or CD8+ T cells sorted from blood, taken in a trial of the OX40 agonist ivuxolimab. The genes are TRBV25-1 and TRBJ1-2, with unresolved D. This CDR3 reads CASSEHGRPHTF. CDR3 nucleotide sequence: TGTGCCAGCAGTGAACACGGACGGCCGCACACCTTC.